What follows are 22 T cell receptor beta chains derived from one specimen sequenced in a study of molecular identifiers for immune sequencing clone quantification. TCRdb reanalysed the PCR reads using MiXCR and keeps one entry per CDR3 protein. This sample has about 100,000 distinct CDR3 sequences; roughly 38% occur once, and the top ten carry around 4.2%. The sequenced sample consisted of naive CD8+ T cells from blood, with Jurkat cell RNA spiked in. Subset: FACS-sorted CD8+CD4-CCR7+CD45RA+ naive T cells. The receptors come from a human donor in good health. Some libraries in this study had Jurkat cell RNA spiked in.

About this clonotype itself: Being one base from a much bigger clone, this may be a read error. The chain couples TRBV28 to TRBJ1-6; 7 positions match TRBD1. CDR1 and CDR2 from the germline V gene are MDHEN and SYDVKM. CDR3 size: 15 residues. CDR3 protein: CASSPTGSYNSPHHF. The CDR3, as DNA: TGTGCCAGCAGCCCGACAGGGTCCTATAATTCACCCCACCACTTT.

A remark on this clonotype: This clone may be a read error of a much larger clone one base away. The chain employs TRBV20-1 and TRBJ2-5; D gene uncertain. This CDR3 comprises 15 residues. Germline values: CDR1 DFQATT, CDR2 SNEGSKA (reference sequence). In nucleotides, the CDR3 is TGCAGTGCTAGATTTGCGAAAAAGTACCAAGAGACCCAGTCCTTC. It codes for CSARFAKKYQETQSF.

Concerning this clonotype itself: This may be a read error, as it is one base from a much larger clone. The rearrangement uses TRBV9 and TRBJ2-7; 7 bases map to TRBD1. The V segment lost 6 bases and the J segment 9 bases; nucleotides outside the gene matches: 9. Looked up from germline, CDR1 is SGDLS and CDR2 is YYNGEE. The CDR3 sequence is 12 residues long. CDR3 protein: CASTRTGPAQYF. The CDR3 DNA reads TGTGCCAGCACCCGGACAGGTCCCGCGCAGTACTTC.

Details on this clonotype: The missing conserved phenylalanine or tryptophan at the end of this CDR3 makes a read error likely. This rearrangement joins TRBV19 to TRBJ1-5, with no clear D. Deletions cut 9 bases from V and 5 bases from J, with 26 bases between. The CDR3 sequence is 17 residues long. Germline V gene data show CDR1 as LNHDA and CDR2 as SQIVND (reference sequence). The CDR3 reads CASQLLSGPYDYQPQHS. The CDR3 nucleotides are TGTGCCAGCCAGCTTTTAAGTGGGCCATACGATTATCAGCCCCAGCATTCT.

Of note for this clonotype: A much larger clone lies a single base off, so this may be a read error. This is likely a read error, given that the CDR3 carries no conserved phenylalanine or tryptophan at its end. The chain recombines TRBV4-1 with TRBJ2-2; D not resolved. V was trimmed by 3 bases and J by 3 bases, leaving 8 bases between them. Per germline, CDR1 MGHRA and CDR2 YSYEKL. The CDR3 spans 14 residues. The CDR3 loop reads CASSHGPDTGELFL. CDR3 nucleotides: TGCGCCAGCAGCCACGGGCCGGACACCGGGGAGCTGTTTTTA.

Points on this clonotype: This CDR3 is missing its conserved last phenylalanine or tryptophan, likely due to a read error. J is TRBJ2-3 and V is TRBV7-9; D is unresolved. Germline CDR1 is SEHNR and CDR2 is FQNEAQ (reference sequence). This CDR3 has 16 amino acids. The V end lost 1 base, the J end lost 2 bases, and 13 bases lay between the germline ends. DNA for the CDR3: TGTGCCAGCAGCTTAGTCGGCAGGAGAATCACAGATACGCAGTATCTT. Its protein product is CASSLVGRRITDTQYL.

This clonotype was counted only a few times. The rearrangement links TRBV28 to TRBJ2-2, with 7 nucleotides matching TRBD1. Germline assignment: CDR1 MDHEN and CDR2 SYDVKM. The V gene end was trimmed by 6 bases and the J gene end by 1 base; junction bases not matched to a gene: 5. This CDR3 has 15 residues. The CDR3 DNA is TGTGCCAGCAGGTCCGGGACAGAGAACACCGGGGAGCTGTTTTTT. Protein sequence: CASRSGTENTGELFF.

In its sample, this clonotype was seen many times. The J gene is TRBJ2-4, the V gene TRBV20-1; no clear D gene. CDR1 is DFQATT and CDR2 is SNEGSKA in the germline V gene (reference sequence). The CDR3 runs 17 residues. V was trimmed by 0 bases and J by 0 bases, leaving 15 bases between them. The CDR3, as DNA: TGCAGTGCTAGAGATCGGTACTGGACCCTAGCCAAAAACATTCAGTACTTC. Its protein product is CSARDRYWTLAKNIQYF.

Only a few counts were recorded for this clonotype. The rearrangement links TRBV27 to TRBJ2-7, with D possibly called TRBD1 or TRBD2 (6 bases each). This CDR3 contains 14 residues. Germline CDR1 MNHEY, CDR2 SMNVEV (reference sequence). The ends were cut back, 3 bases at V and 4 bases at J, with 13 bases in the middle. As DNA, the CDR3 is TGTGCCAGCAGTTTCATGGGGGCGGGGTACGAGCAGTACTTC. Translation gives CASSFMGAGYEQYF.

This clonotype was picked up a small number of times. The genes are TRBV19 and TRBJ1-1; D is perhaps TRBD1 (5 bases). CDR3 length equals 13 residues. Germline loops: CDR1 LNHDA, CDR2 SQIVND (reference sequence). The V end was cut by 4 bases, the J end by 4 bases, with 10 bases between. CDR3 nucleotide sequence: TGTGCCAGTAGTACCCAGGGTCTCACTGAAGCTTTCTTT. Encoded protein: CASSTQGLTEAFF. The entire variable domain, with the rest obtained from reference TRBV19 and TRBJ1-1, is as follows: DGGITQSPKYLFRKEGQNVTLSCEQNLNHDAMYWYRQDPGQGLRLIYYSQIVNDFQKGDIAEGYSVSREKKESFPLTVTSAQKNPTAFYLCASSTQGLTEAFFGQGTRLTVV.

The CDR3 sequence is CASSTQADTQYF. DNA of the CDR3: TGTGCCAGCAGCACGCAAGCAGATACGCAGTATTTT. The chain links TRBV11-2 to TRBJ2-3, with D hard to call. The CDR3 is made up of 12 amino acids. V shed 5 bases and J shed 4 bases, with 7 bases lying between them. Germline CDR1 SGHAT, CDR2 FQNNGV.

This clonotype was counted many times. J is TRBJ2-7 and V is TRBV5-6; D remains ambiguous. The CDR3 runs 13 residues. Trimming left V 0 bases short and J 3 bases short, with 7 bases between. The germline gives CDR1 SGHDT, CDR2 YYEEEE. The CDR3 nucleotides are TGTGCCAGCAGCTTGGCGTCAGGCTACGAGCAGTACTTC. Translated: CASSLASGYEQYF.

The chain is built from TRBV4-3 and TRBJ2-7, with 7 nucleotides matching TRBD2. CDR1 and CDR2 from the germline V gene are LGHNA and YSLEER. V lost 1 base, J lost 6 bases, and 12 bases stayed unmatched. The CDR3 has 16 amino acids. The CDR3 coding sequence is TGCGCCAGCAGCCAAGTGGCCGGGAGGCTATCATCCGAGCAGTACTTC. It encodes CASSQVAGRLSSEQYF.

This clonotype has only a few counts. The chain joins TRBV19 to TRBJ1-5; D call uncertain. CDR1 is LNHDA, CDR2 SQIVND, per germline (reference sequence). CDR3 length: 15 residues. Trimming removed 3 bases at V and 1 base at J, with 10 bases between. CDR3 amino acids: CASSMGQRSNQPQHF. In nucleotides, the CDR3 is TGTGCCAGTAGTATGGGTCAGAGAAGCAATCAGCCCCAGCATTTT. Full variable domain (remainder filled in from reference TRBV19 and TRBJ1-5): DGGITQSPKYLFRKEGQNVTLSCEQNLNHDAMYWYRQDPGQGLRLIYYSQIVNDFQKGDIAEGYSVSREKKESFPLTVTSAQKNPTAFYLCASSMGQRSNQPQHFGDGTRLSIL.

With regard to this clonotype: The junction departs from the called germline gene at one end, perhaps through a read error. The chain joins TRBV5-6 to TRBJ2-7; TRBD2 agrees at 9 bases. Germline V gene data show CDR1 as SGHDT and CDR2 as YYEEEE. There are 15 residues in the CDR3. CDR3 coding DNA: TGTGCCAGCAGCTTGTTTATGACTAGCGGCTACGAGCTGTACTTC. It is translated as CASSLFMTSGYELYF.

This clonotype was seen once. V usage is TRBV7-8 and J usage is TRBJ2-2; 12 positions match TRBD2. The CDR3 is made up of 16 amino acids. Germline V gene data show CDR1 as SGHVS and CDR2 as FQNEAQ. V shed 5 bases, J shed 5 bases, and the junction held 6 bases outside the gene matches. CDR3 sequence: CASSIPGLAGTGELFF. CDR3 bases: TGTGCCAGCAGCATACCTGGACTAGCGGGAACCGGGGAGCTGTTTTTT.

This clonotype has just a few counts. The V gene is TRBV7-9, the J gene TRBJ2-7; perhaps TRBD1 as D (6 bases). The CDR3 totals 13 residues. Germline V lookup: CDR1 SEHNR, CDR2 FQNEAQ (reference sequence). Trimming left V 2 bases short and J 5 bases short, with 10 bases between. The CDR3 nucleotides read TGTGCCAGCAGCTTACCCAGGGGTCACGAGCAGTACTTC. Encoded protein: CASSLPRGHEQYF.

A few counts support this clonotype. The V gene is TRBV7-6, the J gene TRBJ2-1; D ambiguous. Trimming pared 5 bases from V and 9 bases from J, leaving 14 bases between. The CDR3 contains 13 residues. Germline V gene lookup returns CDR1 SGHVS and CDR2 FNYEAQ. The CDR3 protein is CASSTSDSSEQFF. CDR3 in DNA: TGTGCCAGCAGCACCTCAGATAGTTCTGAGCAGTTCTTC.

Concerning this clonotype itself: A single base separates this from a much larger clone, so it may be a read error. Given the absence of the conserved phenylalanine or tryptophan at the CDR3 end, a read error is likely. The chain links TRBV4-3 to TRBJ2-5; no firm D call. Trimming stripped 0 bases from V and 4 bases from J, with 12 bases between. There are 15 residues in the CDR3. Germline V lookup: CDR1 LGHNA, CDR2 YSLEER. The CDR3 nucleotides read TGCGCCAGCAGCCAAGATAGGTCCAGCCGAGAGACCCAGTACATC. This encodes CASSQDRSSRETQYI.

The CDR3 DNA is TGTGCCAGCAGTTTATCAACAGGGACCATCAATCAGCCCCAGCATTTT. Residues: CASSLSTGTINQPQHF. The chain couples TRBV28 to TRBJ1-5, with a tentative D call TRBD1 (6 bases). The CDR3 is made up of 16 amino acids. The V gene's germline CDR1 is MDHEN and CDR2 SYDVKM. Trimming cost V 1 base and J 3 bases, with 13 bases left between them.

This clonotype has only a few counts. CDR3 sequence reads: CASSIVVTMGNEQFF. CDR3 in DNA: TGTGCCAGTAGTATAGTCGTTACTATGGGGAATGAGCAGTTCTTC. J is TRBJ2-1 and V is TRBV19; D is unclear. The CDR3 sequence is 15 residues long. Germline CDR1 LNHDA, CDR2 SQIVND (reference sequence). With 1 base removed from V and 7 bases from J, the gap between germline ends came to 14 bases.

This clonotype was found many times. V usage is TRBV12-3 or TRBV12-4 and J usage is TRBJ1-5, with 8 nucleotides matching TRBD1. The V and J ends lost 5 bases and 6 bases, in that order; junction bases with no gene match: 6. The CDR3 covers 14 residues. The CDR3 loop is CASSRTGTFQPQHF. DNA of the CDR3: TGTGCCAGCAGTCGGACAGGGACGTTTCAGCCCCAGCATTTT.